This passage covers 9 T cell receptor beta chains from one sample sequenced in a study of cytomegalovirus exposure and HLA in healthy donors. PCR used 60 Vbeta primers and 13 Jbeta primers. The table came from immunoSEQ multiplex PCR; TCRdb's copy has only in-frame clones and leaves some out. The table has approximately 140,000 clones, around 77% seen once. Input material: PBMCs. These receptors were obtained from a man aged 18 to 29 in good health and CMV-seronegative.

As DNA, the CDR3 is TGTGCCCCCTGTATGGCAGGTCCCCTGATTTCACCCCTCCACTTT. It encodes CAPCMAGPLISPLHF. The genes are TRBV19 and TRBJ1-6; D is uncertain. CDR1 and CDR2 from the germline V gene are LNHDA and SQIVND (reference sequence). The CDR3 has 15 amino acids. V gave up 11 bases and J gave up 9 bases, with 23 bases separating them.

The chain joins TRBV19 to TRBJ1-2; TRBD1 is a possible D gene (6 bases). CDR1 and CDR2 (germline): LNHDA, SQIVND (reference sequence). This CDR3 spans 14 amino acids. The V end lost 5 bases, the J end lost 0 bases, and 10 bases lay between the germline ends. In DNA, the CDR3 is TGTGCCAGTAGTGGACAGACAGCTAACTATGGCTACACCTTC. Amino acids: CASSGQTANYGYTF.

V gene TRBV2 combines with J gene TRBJ2-5; 7 nucleotides align to TRBD1. This CDR3 contains 15 residues. Per germline, CDR1 SNHLY and CDR2 FYNNEI. V lost 3 bases, J lost 1 base, and 5 bases stayed unmatched. The CDR3 sequence is CASSDRGQIQETQYF. The CDR3 nucleotides are TGTGCCAGCAGTGATAGGGGACAGATCCAAGAGACCCAGTACTTC.

The rearrangement joins TRBV12-5 to TRBJ2-7, with D hard to call. V gave up 3 bases and J gave up 3 bases, with 6 bases separating them. CDR3 size: 12 residues. Germline V gene data show CDR1 as LGHNT and CDR2 as FRNRAP. CDR3 nucleotide sequence: TGTGCTAGTGGTTTCAGATACTACGAGCAGTACTTC. This gives the protein CASGFRYYEQYF.

The chain recombines TRBV7-6 with TRBJ2-1; perhaps TRBD2 as D (7 bases). Trimming took off 5 bases at V and 2 bases at J, with 16 bases between the two ends. Germline CDR1 and CDR2: SGHVS and FNYEAQ. CDR3 length: 16 amino acids. Here the CDR3 reads CASSPEGGLTYNEQFF. The CDR3 DNA is TGTGCCAGCAGCCCAGAGGGGGGGCTCACCTACAATGAGCAGTTCTTC. Using reference TRBV7-6 and TRBJ2-1 for the parts outside the CDR3, the full variable domain is GAGVSQSPRYKVTKRGQDVALRCDPISGHVSLYWYRQALGQGPEFLTYFNYEAQQDKSGLPNDRFSAERPEGSISTLTIQRTEQRDSAMYRCASSPEGGLTYNEQFFGPGTRLTVL.

This chain links TRBV9 with TRBJ1-2; 8 nucleotides match TRBD1. The ends lost 4 bases at V and 6 bases at J; junction bases unmatched: 11. CDR3 length equals 15 residues. CDR1 SGDLS and CDR2 YYNGEE come from the germline V gene. CDR3 protein: CASSSQDRVFNGYTF. The CDR3 DNA sequence: TGTGCCAGCAGCTCTCAGGACAGGGTATTCAATGGCTACACCTTC.

This clone was counted between two and nine times. This sequence joins TRBV11-2 and TRBJ2-5; a possible D gene is TRBD1 (5 bases). This CDR3 region has 11 residues. V lost 4 bases and J lost 11, with 11 bases in between. Germline V CDR1 and CDR2: SGHAT, FQNNGV. In DNA, the CDR3 is TGTGCCAGCAGCTCGACAGAAGGGCAGTACTTC. As protein: CASSSTEGQYF.

The rearrangement uses TRBV7-9 and TRBJ2-7; 7 nucleotides match TRBD1. CDR3 length equals 14 residues. With 5 bases clipped from V and 0 bases from J, the junction kept 4 bases outside the gene matches. Germline V gene data show CDR1 as SEHNR and CDR2 as FQNEAQ (reference sequence). In DNA, the CDR3 is TGTGCCAGCAGCACGACAGGGTCCTCCTACGAGCAGTACTTC. It translates to CASSTTGSSYEQYF.

CDR3 region: CASSPPGLDQYEQYF. The DNA of the CDR3 is TGTGCCAGCAGCCCTCCGGGACTGGACCAATACGAGCAGTACTTC. This chain uses TRBV7-9 with TRBJ2-7, with TRBD2 as a possible D gene (6 bases). The germline gives CDR1 SEHNR, CDR2 FQNEAQ (reference sequence). The CDR3 has 15 amino acids. V was clipped by 5 bases and J by 4 bases, with 18 bases between them.